Listed here are 24 T cell receptor beta chains from one sample, sequenced in a study of graft-versus-host responses after intestinal transplantation (dated by TCRdb to about 2021). Libraries were constructed by the immunoSEQ multiplex PCR assay. TCRdb obtained this table from immuneACCESS and retained in-frame rearrangements with V and J assigned. These tables miss some clones; where compared with another copy, unresolved V genes account for less than half of the shortfall, and the remainder is unexplained. The sample yields 40,000 or so clones; over 85% were counted once. The ten biggest clones cover around 7% of the sample. The starting material was PBMCs, obtained 260 to 280 days after transplant. The receptors originated from a human patient who received an intestinal transplant, so some T cells may come from the graft donor.

The chain carries TRBV7-8 and TRBJ2-5, with 9 bases that match TRBD2. V shed 10 bases, J shed 4 bases, and the junction held 7 bases outside the gene matches. CDR3 size: 13 residues. Looked up from germline, CDR1 is SGHVS and CDR2 is FQNEAQ. The DNA of the CDR3 is TGTGCCATTCCGGGACTAGCTCCAGAGACCCAGTACTTC. It is translated as CAIPGLAPETQYF.

The rearrangement links TRBV11-2 to TRBJ2-2, with D possibly matching TRBD1 (6 bases). Germline CDR1 is SGHAT and CDR2 is FQNNGV. V shed 4 bases and J shed 4 bases, with 10 bases lying between them. This CDR3 has 14 amino acids. The CDR3 nucleotides are TGTGCCAGCAGCTACAGGGTTCGCACCGGGGAGCTGTTTTTT. Translation gives CASSYRVRTGELFF.

The rearrangement joins TRBV5-6 to TRBJ1-1; D is unclear. This CDR3 contains 12 residues. V dropped 3 bases and J dropped 3 bases, with 6 bases sitting between them. Germline V gene lookup returns CDR1 SGHDT and CDR2 YYEEEE. CDR3 sequence (DNA): TGTGCCAGCAGCTGGCGGGACACTGAAGCTTTCTTT. Translation: CASSWRDTEAFF.

The chain recombines TRBV6-4 with TRBJ2-5; 7 bases map to TRBD1. Germline V CDR1 and CDR2: MRHNA, SNTAGT. V was clipped by 0 bases and J by 2 bases; unmatched bases: 0. The CDR3 has 14 amino acids. CDR3 coding DNA: TGTGCCAGCAGTGACTCGGACAGGCAAGAGACCCAGTACTTC. Amino acid sequence: CASSDSDRQETQYF.

This sequence joins TRBV2 and TRBJ1-2, with D unclear. CDR3 length: 12 residues. With 3 bases removed from V and 4 bases from J, the gap between germline ends came to 6 bases. The germline gives CDR1 SNHLY, CDR2 FYNNEI. CDR3 DNA: TGTGCCAGCAGTGAGGGAGCCTATGGCTACACCTTC. Translation: CASSEGAYGYTF.

This sequence joins TRBV14 and TRBJ2-2; the match to TRBD1 covers 7 bases. With V trimmed by 0 bases and J by 0 bases, 7 bases remained unmatched. The germline V gene has CDR1 SGHDN and CDR2 FVKESK. The CDR3 sequence is 18 residues long. CDR3 nucleotide sequence: TGTGCCAGCAGCCAAGATGGCTCAGGGGGATCGAACACCGGGGAGCTGTTTTTT. The encoded protein is CASSQDGSGGSNTGELFF.

This chain's CDR3 is CASSMEHRELFF. CDR3 in DNA: TGTGCCAGTAGTATGGAACACCGGGAGCTGTTTTTT. The chain has TRBV19 and TRBJ2-2; D gene unclear. The CDR3 length is 12 residues. V was trimmed by 3 bases and J by 9 bases, leaving 8 bases between them. The germline gives CDR1 LNHDA, CDR2 SQIVND (reference sequence).

The rearrangement links TRBV4-1 to TRBJ2-5; D ambiguous. The CDR3 spans 14 residues. Trimming removed 4 bases from V and 2 bases from J, with 11 bases in between. Per the germline V gene, CDR1 is MGHRA and CDR2 is YSYEKL. CDR3 in DNA: TGCGCCAGCAGCCCTTCTAGGCTACAAGAGACCCAGTACTTC. The encoded protein is CASSPSRLQETQYF.

This clone has a single count. The chain recombines TRBV4-1 with TRBJ2-3, with D possibly being TRBD2 (7 bases). In germline, CDR1 is MGHRA, CDR2 YSYEKL. The CDR3 spans 16 residues. Trimming took 5 bases from V and 0 from J, leaving 15 bases between them. CDR3 nucleotide sequence: TGCGCCAGCAGCGACAAGGGGGGGCTGAGCACAGATACGCAGTATTTT. Translation gives CASSDKGGLSTDTQYF.

The CDR3 region has the DNA TGTGCCAGCAGCGTGTGGGTGGCCGACGAGCAGTACTTC. Translating gives CASSVWVADEQYF. V gene TRBV5-5 combines with J gene TRBJ2-7; the D is unclear. V was pared by 4 bases and J by 5 bases, with 13 bases between. Germline V lookup: CDR1 SGHKS, CDR2 YYEKEE (reference sequence). This CDR3 has 13 residues. Full variable domain (rest looked up from reference TRBV5-5 and TRBJ2-7): DAGVTQSPTHLIKTRGQQVTLRCSPISGHKSVSWYQQVLGQGPQFIFQYYEKEERGRGNFPDRFSARQFPNYSSELNVNALLLGDSALYLCASSVWVADEQYFGPGTRLTVT.

This chain links TRBV5-4 with TRBJ2-7; no firm D call. The germline V gene encodes CDR1 SGHNT and CDR2 YYREEE (reference sequence). The CDR3 has 13 amino acids. Between the trimmed V and J ends, which lost 4 bases and 1 base, there was a span of 9 bases. The CDR3 DNA is TGTGCCAGCAGCGCTGACCCTTCCTACGAGCAGTACTTC. It translates to CASSADPSYEQYF. The variable domain in full, with the rest retrieved from reference TRBV5-4 and TRBJ2-7, is ETGVTQSPTHLIKTRGQQVTLRCSSQSGHNTVSWYQQALGQGPQFIFQYYREEENGRGNFPPRFSGLQFPNYSSELNVNALELDDSALYLCASSADPSYEQYFGPGTRLTVT.

This chain uses TRBV4-1 with TRBJ2-2, with 8 bases lining up with TRBD1. The V and J ends lost 3 bases and 5 bases, in that order; junction bases with no gene match: 2. The CDR3 length is 14 residues. CDR1 and CDR2 from the germline V gene are MGHRA and YSYEKL. CDR3 in DNA: TGCGCCAGCAGCCAGACAGGGGCGACCGGGGAGCTGTTTTTT. Its protein product is CASSQTGATGELFF.

This chain links TRBV5-6 with TRBJ1-1, with 7 bases aligning to TRBD1. V shed 0 bases, J shed 2 bases, and the junction held 1 base outside the gene matches. This CDR3 spans 14 amino acids. CDR1 and CDR2 (germline): SGHDT, YYEEEE. The CDR3 sequence: CASSLEGGNTEAFF. The CDR3 DNA reads as TGTGCCAGCAGCTTGGAAGGGGGCAACACTGAAGCTTTCTTT.

The gene calls are TRBV6-1 and TRBJ2-7, with unresolved D. The V gene's germline CDR1 is MNHNS and CDR2 SASEGT. V shed 7 bases and J shed 6 bases, with 22 bases lying between them. This CDR3 comprises 15 residues. This CDR3 reads CASIPSTLELREQYF. The CDR3 nucleotides are TGTGCCAGCATCCCCTCGACCTTGGAGCTTCGCGAGCAGTACTTC.

The CDR3 region is CASSFNQGAYDEQYF. The CDR3 DNA follows: TGTGCCAGCAGCTTCAACCAGGGGGCGTATGACGAGCAGTACTTC. The chain employs TRBV6-5 and TRBJ2-7; 8 nucleotides align to TRBD1. The V gene end was trimmed by 6 bases and the J gene end by 5 bases; junction bases not matched to a gene: 12. The CDR3 covers 15 residues. Germline assignment: CDR1 MNHEY and CDR2 SVGAGI.

The gene calls are TRBV7-6 and TRBJ2-1, with 12 bases that match TRBD2. CDR3 length equals 16 residues. Trimming removed 5 bases from V and 5 bases from J; junction bases left unmatched: 7. Germline-derived CDR1 and CDR2 are SGHVS and FNYEAQ. CDR3 DNA: TGTGCCAGCAGCCCGCGACTAGCGGGGGCGAACAATGAGCAGTTCTTC. It codes for CASSPRLAGANNEQFF.

The chain recombines TRBV7-9 with TRBJ2-2; no definite D call. The germline CDR1 and CDR2 sequences are SEHNR and FQNEAQ (reference sequence). The CDR3 length is 15 residues. Trimming shortened V by 0 bases and J by 6 bases, and 11 bases separated the two germline ends. The CDR3 is CASSLAHLGAGELFF. The CDR3 DNA sequence: TGTGCCAGCAGCTTAGCCCATCTCGGCGCCGGGGAGCTGTTTTTT.

The J gene is TRBJ1-1, the V gene TRBV7-9, with 8 bases aligning to TRBD1. This CDR3 has 12 amino acids. Trimming took 7 bases from V and 10 from J; bases not matched to a gene: 8. The germline CDR1 and CDR2 sequences are SEHNR and FQNEAQ (reference sequence). Here the CDR3 DNA reads TGTGCCAGCAAGGGGCCAGGGGGCCCAGCTTTCTTT. It translates to CASKGPGGPAFF.

V gene TRBV2 combines with J gene TRBJ1-1, with D maybe TRBD1 (5 bases). The germline V gene has CDR1 SNHLY and CDR2 FYNNEI. Trimming pared 5 bases from V and 8 bases from J, leaving 18 bases between. The CDR3 runs 14 residues. Here the CDR3 reads CASSPRGVLEEAFF. The CDR3, as DNA: TGTGCCAGCAGTCCCCGGGGGGTCTTAGAGGAAGCTTTCTTT.

The chain employs TRBV18 and TRBJ1-1; 7 bases are a match to TRBD1. With 8 bases clipped from V and 1 base from J, the junction kept 4 bases outside the gene matches. The CDR3 loop spans 13 amino acids. Germline CDR1 and CDR2: KGHSH and LQKENI. CDR3 region: CASHRDRNTEAFF. CDR3 bases: TGTGCCAGCCACCGGGACAGGAACACTGAAGCTTTCTTT.

This rearrangement joins TRBV15 to TRBJ1-6; D is ambiguous. From germline, CDR1 is LNHNV and CDR2 YYDKDF (reference sequence). This CDR3 is built from 16 residues. Trimming stripped 2 bases from V and 1 base from J, with 9 bases between. CDR3 protein: CATSRNSGSYNSPLHF. DNA of the CDR3: TGTGCCACCAGCAGAAACTCAGGATCCTATAATTCACCCCTCCACTTT. Full variable domain (rest looked up from reference TRBV15 and TRBJ1-6): DAMVIQNPRYQVTQFGKPVTLSCSQTLNHNVMYWYQQKSSQAPKLLFHYYDKDFNNEADTPDNFQSRRPNTSFCFLDIRSPGLGDTAMYLCATSRNSGSYNSPLHFGNGTRLTVT.

The V call is TRBV6-1, the J call TRBJ2-1, with 9 nucleotides matching TRBD2. This CDR3 has 17 amino acids. V dropped 4 bases and J dropped 8; count of bases not matched to a gene: 15. Germline V lookup: CDR1 MNHNS, CDR2 SASEGT. CDR3 sequence (DNA): TGTGCCAGCAGTGGCCTCATCATGGCGGGGGGGTCGGATGAGCAGTTCTTC. Translating gives CASSGLIMAGGSDEQFF.

The chain has TRBV5-4 and TRBJ1-1; no clear D. CDR1 and CDR2 from the germline V gene are SGHNT and YYREEE (reference sequence). V dropped 0 bases and J dropped 2 bases, with 11 bases sitting between them. The CDR3 contains 15 residues. The CDR3 DNA follows: TGTGCCAGCAGCTTGGGAATGGGGTTTAACACTGAAGCTTTCTTT. Its translation is CASSLGMGFNTEAFF.

The V gene is TRBV6-5, the J gene TRBJ1-1; D gene unclear. Germline V lookup: CDR1 MNHEY, CDR2 SVGAGI. V lost 0 bases to trimming and J lost 1 base, with 6 bases between them. CDR3 length: 14 residues. CDR3 residues: CASSYSDTNTEAFF. For the CDR3, the DNA is TGTGCCAGCAGTTACTCCGACACGAACACTGAAGCTTTCTTT.